This section outlines one T cell receptor beta chain sequence together with its context. Its antigen remains unidentified. Base qualities are not at hand, and no much larger clone is one base apart. Library construction relied on the immunoSEQ multiplex PCR assay. For the multiplex PCR, a mixture combining 60 forward primers for TCR Vbeta segments and 13 reverse primers for TCR Jbeta segments was used. The CDR3 region of rearranged TCR beta genes was amplified from genomic DNA with a multiplex PCR assay. The Illumina HiSeq System was used to sequence the amplified TCR beta libraries as 87-base-pair reads. The source study handled its data this way. A later analysis tallied 75 million to 95 million unique TCR beta chains across the 660 or so repertoires, and about 12 million of those chains were shared by two or more donors. To remove PCR and sequencing errors, raw reads were error-corrected and collapsed into unique sequences using a nearest-neighbor algorithm that merged closely related sequences. Alignment of CDR3 sequences to IMGT reference sequences was used to assign V, D and J gene segments. For a sequence to be retained, at least a six-nucleotide match to both a V gene segment and a J gene segment was required. A rearrangement was called productive if the CDR3 had no stop codons and remained in frame with V and J, and every other rearrangement was called non-productive. Following IMGT convention, CDR3 was defined as the stretch from the second conserved V-encoded cysteine to the conserved J-encoded phenylalanine. In an earlier analysis of around 640 of the donors, sequences lacking an unambiguous match to a single V gene segment were excluded. An earlier analysis of several hundred of the donors called V segments functional above 56.7% productive rearrangements and segregating when the between-donor standard deviation exceeded 5%. A statistical classification framework was developed to diagnose cytomegalovirus status using the catalog of TCR beta chain sequences. V and J gene assignment, in a later analysis, came from comparing TCR nucleotide sequences with IMGT/GENE-DB human TR gene sequences. The TCRdist pipeline was used in a later analysis to assign CDR3 sequences and most-parsimonious VDJ recombination scenarios. In a later analysis, every TCR beta chain was defined by the combination of its CDR3 amino acid sequence and its V-gene family, and reads without a unique V-gene family were dropped. In a later analysis, 550 to 650 highly shared, low-generation-probability nucleotide sequences were removed to address suspected cross-contamination and a sequencing artifact. In a later analysis, a clonal expansion index for each public chain was calculated from normalized within-repertoire ranks of inferred template counts. In a later analysis, generation probabilities were computed with a VDJ recombination model fitted to out-of-frame rearrangements, and the resulting probabilities were checked against IGoR. In a later analysis, hypergeometric tests were used to score TCR-TCR, TCR-HLA and TCR-CMV co-occurrence, with a repertoire-size bias correction applied to TCR pairs. False discovery rates were estimated in a later analysis by permuting HLA or CMV assignments 20 times. In a later analysis, co-occurring TCRs were grouped using DBSCAN, with TCRdist sequence similarity added in when clustering inside HLA-allele-positive subsets. For co-occurrence clustering, repertoires with fewer than 30,000 or more than 120,000 public chains were excluded, along with five repertoires with anomalous nucleotide sharing. The table comes from immuneACCESS by way of TCRdb, which keeps in-frame sequences with V and J called. Part of the clones is missing from these tables; in studies checked, under half for an unresolved V gene and the rest for unknown reasons. V and J calls and clone size are copied from that table; D and trimming were computed from the DNA. Counted in this sample were 150,000 to 200,000 clones; more than 75% of them appeared once. The ten top clones hold 0.95% to 1% of the sample.

The cohort comprised 666 healthy bone marrow donors. At the time of sampling, all cohort members were nominally healthy, though unrecorded immune exposures were likely present. The donor tested CMV seropositive and was one of the 289 seropositive cohort members. Every donor gave a peripheral blood sample, and the peripheral blood mononuclear cells from that sample were used for TCR beta sequencing. Genomic DNA was extracted from the blood cell samples with the Qiagen DNeasy Blood Extraction Kit. From the cysteine through the phenylalanine, the CDR3 covers 17 amino acids. Solely the CDR3 DNA is kept, with 51 bases framed from the first base. V loses 0 bases at its end and J loses 7 bases; junction bases beyond the gene matches: 12. The germline V gene gives CDR1 as MGHDK and CDR2 as SYGVNS. The entry originates in a study of cytomegalovirus exposure and HLA in healthy donors (dated by TCRdb to 2016 to 2017). Regarding the study in general: According to an earlier analysis of 550 to 750 of the donors, roughly 180 million T cells yielded 100 million or so unique TCR beta sequences and approximately 300 Gb of sequence data. Across 398 genotyped donors of the cohort, an average of approximately 200,000 unique TCR beta nucleotide sequences per donor were sequenced, and around 19% of those sequences were non-productive. Besides the first cohort of around 700 subjects, a separate validation cohort made up of 120 or so different subjects was used. The study aimed to test whether cataloging public T cell receptors could reveal signatures of past pathogen exposure. To decide whether each TCR beta V gene segment behaved as functional or pseudogenic, an earlier analysis of some 570 of the donors relied on high-throughput TCR beta sequencing. A later genetic analysis used genome-wide SNP genotypes for about 65% of the 666 donors, treating that subset as a discovery cohort. The later analysis used no new phenotypic data to find candidate immune exposures, relying instead on TCR beta sequences and their occurrence across donors. HLA typing covered class I and class II loci at four-digit resolution. Four to six DR-DQ haplotypes were handled as single units for association and clustering because linkage in the cohort was strong. Every discovery cohort repertoire had been produced on one sequencing platform. The number of typed donors differed by locus: about 620-640 for A, B, C, DRB1 and DQB1; approximately 530 for DQA1; fewer than 610 for DPA1; and some 470 for DPB1. In a later analysis, previously published TCR beta repertoires from 670 or so donors were re-analyzed and high-resolution HLA genotyping was added so that TCR occurrence patterns could be studied. The study combined high-throughput TCR immunosequencing, statistical association of individual TCRs with disease status, and machine learning to predict cytomegalovirus infection status. Donor age, sex, ethnicity and CMV serostatus were compiled together with the repertoire data. The study profiled the T cell repertoires of 550 to 700 subjects by immunosequencing and related them to cytomegalovirus serostatus. Of the roughly 400 genotyped donors, over 70% fell in the genetic ancestry cluster associated with self-reported Caucasian donors. An early release covering more than 500 HLA-typed donors comprised around 300 gigabases of sequencing data and some 79 million unique TCR sequences.

Overall study outcomes, separate from this receptor: Because counts were too low, seventeen rarely observed V segments, including chromosome 9 orphons, were excluded from the earlier analysis of about 500 of the donors. A later analysis associated about 17,000 TCR beta sequences with specific HLA alleles at a false discovery rate of 0.05. Because the 87-base-pair reads could not distinguish some IMGT-functional V segments, including TRBV6-2 and TRBV6-3, those segments were excluded. According to a later genetic analysis, donors in an Asian-associated ancestry cluster had fewer N-insertions in productive TCRs than the roughly 700-donor mean. Broadly in line with IMGT annotations, most TCR beta V segments showed up in productive rearrangements about 87% or about 30% of the time in an earlier analysis of several hundred of the donors. When HLA alleles, especially DR and DQ, strongly co-occurred, attributing TCR associations to individual alleles was difficult. In a later analysis, several top co-occurrence clusters were reported to appear linked to parvovirus B19, influenza, CMV and Epstein-Barr virus. The classifier was reported to diagnose cytomegalovirus status with high specificity and sensitivity in both the original cohort and the validation cohort. Because HLA typing was missing for some donors at each locus, association tests included only the typed subset. In a later analysis, the rate of TCR association differed among HLA loci, with DRB1 alleles having the most associated TCRs and HLA-C alleles having the fewest. In a later genetic analysis, a missense DCLRE1C variant was associated with V-gene and J-gene trimming of TCR beta chains, and the association was replicated in an independent cohort. The study listed 164 TCR beta chains as associated with cytomegalovirus. A group of highly shared sequence variants was considered likely to be a technical artifact of the sequencing pipeline. A few of the identified cytomegalovirus-associated TCR beta chains were confirmed in vitro to be specific for cytomegalovirus antigens. The authors suggested that the approach could potentially be extended to other disease states and immunological phenotypes. A later analysis found that most CMV-associated TCR beta chains appeared HLA-restricted, with HLA associations seemingly driven largely by CMV exposure. A further reported finding was that TCR beta sequences accurately predicted the HLA-A and HLA-B alleles for most subjects in the first cohort. In a later analysis, HLA-associated TCR beta chains were found to be more clonally expanded and to have lower generation probabilities than equally common non-associated chains. Linkage disequilibrium might explain the correlated functional status among segregating V segments, but an unknown experimental factor could not be ruled out. Only TCR beta chains were sequenced in this cohort, and the absence of alpha or paired-chain data limited detectable features. The only immune exposure information available for the cohort was CMV serostatus. Presence/absence analyses assumed roughly uniform sequencing depth across donors, an assumption that may not hold. While some public TCRs were present in many individuals, most TCR sequences turned up only very rarely across donors.

The sample was PBMCs. The chain joins TRBV25-1 to TRBJ1-1; 9 bases in between match TRBD1. The TCR comes from a girl aged 2-9 years in good health and CMV-seropositive. The DNA sequence is given as TGTGCCAGCAGTGAATACATTCCCGGGACAGGGATCGGTGAAGCTTTCTTT. Its translation is CASSEYIPGTGIGEAFF.